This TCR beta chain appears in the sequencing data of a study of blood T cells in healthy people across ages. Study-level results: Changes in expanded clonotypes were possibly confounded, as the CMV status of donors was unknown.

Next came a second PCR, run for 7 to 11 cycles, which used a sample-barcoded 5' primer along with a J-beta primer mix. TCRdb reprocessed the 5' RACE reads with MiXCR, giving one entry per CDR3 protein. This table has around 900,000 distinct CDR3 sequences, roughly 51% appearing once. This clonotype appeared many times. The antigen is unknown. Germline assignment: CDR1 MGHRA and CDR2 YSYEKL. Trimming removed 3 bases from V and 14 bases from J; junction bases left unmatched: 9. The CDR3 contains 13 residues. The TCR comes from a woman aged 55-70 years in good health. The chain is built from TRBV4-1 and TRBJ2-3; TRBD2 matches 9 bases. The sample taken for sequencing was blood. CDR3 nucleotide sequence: TGCGCCAGCAGCCAGCGGGGACTAGCATCGACGTATTTT. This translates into CASSQRGLASTYF.